The clone carrying this T cell receptor beta chain appeared once. One end of the junction is discordant with germline, which a read error may explain. The input was approximately 500 ng total RNA; TCR beta cDNA was made from it with a constant-region primer. For TCR beta, libraries were produced by three nested multiplex PCR rounds using slightly modified ARM-PCR. The opening two PCR rounds, about 11 cycles each, paired TRBV1-TRBV30 forward primers with a C-beta reverse primer. TCRdb reanalysed the multiplex PCR reads using MiXCR and keeps one entry per CDR3 protein. In the table there are approximately 92,000 distinct CDR3 sequences, 68% of which are singletons. Co-extracted RNA and DNA came from roughly 21-30 mg of unsorted bulk tissue. These data are taken from a study of tumor-infiltrating lymphocytes in primary liver carcinoma. Study background: The patients comprised men and women between the ages of 30 and 69 years.

The CDR3 runs 15 residues. Germline CDR1 LNHDA, CDR2 SQIVND (reference sequence). The chain combines TRBV19 with TRBJ1-5; the D is unclear. The source material was tumor-adjacent normal liver tissue. This TCR was recovered from a man aged 40-49 years with primary liver carcinoma and hepatitis B virus infection. The CDR3 DNA sequence: TGTGCTAGTAGGTGGGAACAGACCAGCAATCAGCCCCAGCATTTT. Its translation: CASRWEQTSNQPQHF.